This T cell receptor (beta chain) was documented in a study of a mutant IDH1 vaccine in newly diagnosed glioma. TCRdb's copy holds only in-frame clones and misses some; the assay was immunoSEQ multiplex PCR. The profile shows around 94,000 clones, under 90% of them singletons. Regarding this clone: The target antigen is unknown.

Looked up from germline, CDR1 is MNHEY and CDR2 is SVGAGI. Between the trimmed V and J ends, which lost 8 bases and 2 bases, there was a span of 13 bases. The CDR3 sequence is 15 residues long. Time point described: week 47, end of study. The vaccine gave 300 ug of a 20-mer mutant IDH1 peptide subcutaneously per dose. The specimen comprised PBMCs, sampled from a glioma patient whose treatment included an IDH1 peptide vaccine. The TCR originated in a woman aged 45-65 years with glioma. This chain uses TRBV6-5 with TRBJ2-6; D possibly corresponds to TRBD1 (5 bases). CDR3 loop: CASSRQGTGANVLTF. The CDR3 coding sequence is TGTGCCAGCTCCCGGCAGGGTACTGGGGCCAACGTCCTGACTTTC.